A single sample gave rise to the 18 T cell receptor beta chains below, sequenced in a study of shared clonotypes between healthy human individuals. The repertoire was sequenced with immunoSEQ multiplex PCR; TCRdb's copy has only in-frame clones and lacks some. The sample yields around 600,000 clones, about 95% seen once. Only CD45RO-negative cells positively selected for CCR7 counted as naive CD8 cells, so terminally differentiated effector memory CD45RA+ cells were excluded. The source material was naive CD8+ T cells sorted from blood. The origin of the receptors is a woman younger than 45 in good health.

J is TRBJ2-1 and V is TRBV19, with 12 bases fitting TRBD2. The V gene's germline CDR1 is LNHDA and CDR2 SQIVND (reference sequence). J was trimmed by 8 bases and V by 9 bases; bases with no gene match: 8. This CDR3 comprises 14 residues. Here the CDR3 reads CASGLAGYYHEQFF. For the CDR3, the DNA is TGTGCCAGCGGACTAGCGGGATATTACCATGAGCAGTTCTTC.

With regard to this clone: At one end the junction does not follow the germline gene, possibly because of a read error. This chain connects TRBV23-1 to TRBJ2-7, with D possibly matching TRBD1 (6 bases). TRBV23-1 has ORF status, its function being uncertain. This CDR3 region has 19 residues. The CDR3 region has the DNA TGCGCCAGCACTCAAACAAAGGACAGTTCAACCATAAACCACCACGAGCAGTACTTC. It yields the protein CASTQTKDSSTINHHEQYF.

The V call is TRBV6-1, the J call TRBJ1-5; D gene unclear. The CDR3 consists of 15 residues. CDR1 and CDR2 (germline): MNHNS, SASEGT. V was clipped by 4 bases and J by 0 bases, with 10 bases between them. The CDR3 is CASSVEQTSNQPQHF. CDR3 DNA: TGTGCCAGCAGTGTAGAACAGACTAGCAATCAGCCCCAGCATTTT.

Comment on this clone: The identical CDR3 is also encoded by other nucleotide sequences in the sample. The rearrangement links TRBV7-6 to TRBJ2-5, with TRBD2 identical over 11 bases. The CDR3 has 15 amino acids. V lost 3 bases and J lost 2; bases outside the gene matches: 2. Germline CDR1 SGHVS, CDR2 FNYEAQ. Here the CDR3 reads CASSFRLAGQETQYF. The CDR3 DNA is TGTGCCAGCAGCTTCCGACTAGCGGGACAAGAGACCCAGTACTTC.

CDR3 sequence: CASEGKDSRTEAFF. The CDR3 DNA reads as TGTGCCAGTGAGGGTAAGGACAGTCGCACTGAAGCTTTCTTT. V usage is TRBV19 and J usage is TRBJ1-1; D perhaps matches TRBD1 (6 bases). Germline lookup yields CDR1 LNHDA and CDR2 SQIVND (reference sequence). This CDR3 is built from 14 residues. V was pared by 8 bases and J by 4 bases, with 17 bases between.

The chain carries TRBV28 and TRBJ1-3; D is undetermined. The ends were cut back, 8 bases at V and 1 base at J, with 12 bases in the middle. This CDR3 contains 14 residues. The germline V gene has CDR1 MDHEN and CDR2 SYDVKM. CDR3 DNA: TGTGCCAGCGGAATGACGAGATCTGGAAACACCATATATTTT. Encoded protein: CASGMTRSGNTIYF.

The V call is TRBV4-2, the J call TRBJ2-7; D ambiguous. Germline loops: CDR1 LGHNA, CDR2 YNFKEQ. This CDR3 contains 15 residues. V lost 0 bases, J lost 4 bases, and 13 bases lay in between. The CDR3 spells CASSQDILGIYEQYF. Here the CDR3 DNA reads TGTGCCAGCAGCCAAGATATCTTAGGAATATACGAGCAGTACTTC.

This chain links TRBV19 with TRBJ1-5; no clear D gene. Germline loops: CDR1 LNHDA, CDR2 SQIVND (reference sequence). CDR3 length: 13 amino acids. V gave up 5 bases and J gave up 2 bases, with 7 bases separating them. Here the CDR3 reads CASSVLGNQPQHF. The CDR3 nucleotides are TGTGCCAGTAGTGTATTGGGCAATCAGCCCCAGCATTTT.

This chain connects TRBV10-1 to TRBJ2-7, with TRBD1 matching 8 bases. The CDR3 has 13 amino acids. The germline V gene encodes CDR1 WNHNN and CDR2 SYGVQD (reference sequence). V shed 5 bases and J 2 bases; nucleotides not matched to a gene: 2. The CDR3 loop is CASSTTGAYEQYF. CDR3 sequence (DNA): TGCGCCAGCAGTACGACAGGGGCCTACGAGCAGTACTTC.

This clone has only a few counts. This chain joins TRBV2 and TRBJ2-7, with D perhaps TRBD1 (6 bases). The CDR3 is made up of 15 amino acids. Germline CDR1 SNHLY, CDR2 FYNNEI. V lost 3 bases and J lost 3, with 15 bases in between. The CDR3 is CASSEVLGRGYEQYF. The DNA for the CDR3 is TGTGCCAGCAGTGAGGTTCTGGGCAGGGGCTACGAGCAGTACTTC. Based on the CDR3 plus reference TRBV2 and TRBJ2-7, the full variable domain is EPEVTQTPSHQVTQMGQEVILRCVPISNHLYFYWYRQILGQKVEFLVSFYNNEISEKSEIFDDQFSVERPDGSNFTLKIRSTKLEDSAMYFCASSEVLGRGYEQYFGPGTRLTVT.

The V gene is TRBV7-9, the J gene TRBJ2-7; possible D gene TRBD1, 5 bases. V was shortened by 4 bases and J by 5 bases, with 18 bases between the two germline ends. Looked up from germline, CDR1 is SEHNR and CDR2 is FQNEAQ (reference sequence). The CDR3 is made up of 15 amino acids. As DNA, the CDR3 is TGTGCCAGCAGCTCTACACAGGTTCCAGAGCACGAGCAGTACTTC. Its translation is CASSSTQVPEHEQYF.

V usage is TRBV19 and J usage is TRBJ2-1; 9 bases line up with TRBD2. The V and J ends lost 3 bases and 5 bases, in that order; junction bases with no gene match: 5. CDR1 and CDR2 from the germline V gene are LNHDA and SQIVND (reference sequence). The CDR3 is made up of 15 amino acids. CDR3 protein: CASSIQAGGHNEQFF. As DNA, the CDR3 is TGTGCCAGTAGTATCCAAGCGGGAGGTCACAATGAGCAGTTCTTC. Full variable domain (rest looked up from reference TRBV19 and TRBJ2-1): DGGITQSPKYLFRKEGQNVTLSCEQNLNHDAMYWYRQDPGQGLRLIYYSQIVNDFQKGDIAEGYSVSREKKESFPLTVTSAQKNPTAFYLCASSIQAGGHNEQFFGPGTRLTVL.

The chain employs TRBV4-1 and TRBJ2-7, with D unclear. CDR1 MGHRA and CDR2 YSYEKL come from the germline V gene. Trimming took off 1 base at V and 4 bases at J, with 14 bases between the two ends. The CDR3 loop spans 15 amino acids. CDR3: CASSQGNWPWYEQYF. Here the CDR3 DNA reads TGCGCCAGCAGCCAAGGAAACTGGCCCTGGTACGAGCAGTACTTC.

This chain uses TRBV27 with TRBJ2-7; D is unresolved. The CDR3 is 14 residues long. The V end lost 5 bases, the J end lost 3 bases, and 14 bases lay between the germline ends. The germline V gene encodes CDR1 MNHEY and CDR2 SMNVEV (reference sequence). CDR3 residues: CASSGVRDRYEQYF. The CDR3 DNA reads TGTGCCAGCAGTGGCGTTAGAGACCGCTACGAGCAGTACTTC.

This chain links TRBV5-6 with TRBJ2-7; D may be TRBD2 (6 bases). CDR1 is SGHDT, CDR2 YYEEEE, per germline. The CDR3 length is 13 residues. V lost 4 bases and J lost 6, with 14 bases in between. The CDR3 coding sequence is TGTGCCAGCAGCAGTCGTGGAGGGGTCGAGCAGTACTTC. Its protein product is CASSSRGGVEQYF.

This chain uses TRBV5-1 with TRBJ2-7; 10 nucleotides agree with TRBD1. CDR3 length equals 13 residues. The trim removed 4 bases at V and 7 bases at J, leaving 5 bases unmatched. Per the germline V gene, CDR1 is SGHRS and CDR2 is YFSETQ. This CDR3 reads CASSATGGDEQYF. In DNA, the CDR3 is TGCGCCAGCAGCGCGACAGGGGGCGATGAGCAGTACTTC.

The chain joins TRBV19 to TRBJ2-1, with D unresolved. CDR1 and CDR2 (germline): LNHDA, SQIVND (reference sequence). V was clipped by 1 base and J by 4 bases, with 5 bases between them. The CDR3 runs to 13 residues. The CDR3 coding sequence is TGTGCCAGTAGTATAGGTCGGTACAATGAGCAGTTCTTC. This codes for CASSIGRYNEQFF.

The chain employs TRBV5-1 and TRBJ1-2; unclear D gene. The V gene's germline CDR1 is SGHRS and CDR2 YFSETQ. This CDR3 has 12 amino acids. The V end was cut by 2 bases, the J end by 6 bases, with 8 bases between. CDR3 coding DNA: TGCGCCAGCAGCTTTCCCGGGAATGGCTACACCTTC. Translated, it gives CASSFPGNGYTF.